The present T cell receptor beta chain was sequenced within a study of shared clonotypes between healthy human individuals. Study-wide results and limits: Depth of sequencing was expected to influence donor clonotype sharing.

With respect to this clone: As yet, its antigen is unknown.

This table comes from immunoSEQ multiplex PCR, and its TCRdb copy is limited to in-frame clones, with some not included. This sample has 950,000 to 1,100,000 clones, with 78% found just once. The sequenced material came from memory CD4+ T cells from PBMCs. This sample's subset: CD45RA-negative fraction. This receptor was taken from a man aged 18 to 30 in good health. Some clones in this sample may be carry-over from other donors' samples.

Here the CDR3 DNA reads TGTGCCAGCGGAATGGGACTCCAAGAGACCCAGTACTTC. Its protein is CASGMGLQETQYF. V usage is TRBV7-7 and J usage is TRBJ2-5; maybe TRBD2 (6 bases). The CDR3 sequence is 13 residues long. Germline V gene sequence: CDR1 SSHAT, CDR2 FNYEAQ (reference sequence). The ends were cut back, 8 bases at V and 1 base at J, with 11 bases in the middle.